This T cell receptor (beta chain) was identified in a study of cytomegalovirus exposure and HLA in healthy donors. At the level of the study: An earlier analysis identified 117 million unique TCR beta sequences in 170 million or so T cells. Most donors, less than 85% of more than 300 genotyped, fell in the Caucasian-associated ancestry cluster. Study observations and caveats: Exclusion applied to some V segments, including TRBV6-2 and TRBV6-3, as they were indistinguishable.

The PCR had 60 Vbeta and 13 Jbeta primers. Generated by immunoSEQ multiplex PCR, the TCRdb table keeps only in-frame clones and is missing some. The data hold over 200,000 clones, with about two thirds observed a single time. The CDR3 is 18 amino acids. In germline, CDR1 is SGHVS, CDR2 FQNEAQ. J gave up 3 bases and V 3 bases, and 12 bases lay outside the gene matches. These donors, healthy bone marrow donors, were studied. Worth noting for this clone: Its antigen is undetermined.

This sequence joins TRBV7-8 and TRBJ2-2; TRBD1 matches 8 bases. The sequenced material came from PBMCs. The clonotype was recovered from a middle-aged man in good health and CMV-seropositive. The CDR3 region has the DNA TGTGCCAGCAGCTTCGGACAGGGAAGCTGGTGGGACACCGGGGAGCTGTTTTTT. Protein sequence: CASSFGQGSWWDTGELFF.